The clone carrying this TCR beta chain was counted many times. Its antigen is currently unknown. The sample originates from a study of identical twins. Template switching introduced a universal primer site, and the cDNA bore unique molecular identifiers. TCRdb itself ran the 5' RACE reads through MiXCR, one entry per CDR3 protein. The table lists about 690,000 distinct CDR3 sequences, over 5% of them singletons. General study findings and limits: The degree of excess twin sharing was weaker in beta out-of-frame sequences.

Material for sequencing was naive T cells sorted from blood. This TCR derives from a young man in good health.

DNA of the CDR3: TGTGCCACCAGTGAGGCAGGAGGGGAGCTGTTTTTT. It is translated as CATSEAGGELFF. The chain uses TRBV24-1 and TRBJ2-2; the D is unclear. The CDR3 runs to 12 residues. CDR1 KGHDR and CDR2 SFDVKD come from the germline V gene. V lost 4 bases and J lost 8, with 7 bases in between.